The 17 T cell receptor beta chains below all came from one sample that was sequenced in a study of T cells in localized non-small cell lung cancer. Repertoires were generated with immunoSEQ multiplex PCR, while TCRdb's copy carries only in-frame clones and drops some. The profile shows 52,000 or so clones, 75% to 90% of them singletons. The input for sequencing was peripheral blood, taken before any cancer treatment. The receptors originated from a male donor older than 55 with stage III squamous cell lung carcinoma.

This rearrangement joins TRBV19 to TRBJ2-5; the D gene is possibly TRBD1 (5 bases). CDR3 length equals 14 residues. Germline loops: CDR1 LNHDA, CDR2 SQIVND (reference sequence). V gave up 4 bases and J gave up 6 bases, with 15 bases separating them. The CDR3 loop is CASSRGTGRQTQYF. The CDR3 DNA reads TGTGCCAGTAGTAGGGGCACAGGACGACAGACCCAGTACTTC.

V is TRBV15 and J is TRBJ2-3; D unresolved. Germline lookup yields CDR1 LNHNV and CDR2 YYDKDF (reference sequence). This CDR3 has 14 residues. The V end lost 3 bases, the J end lost 4 bases, and 11 bases lay between the germline ends. The DNA for the CDR3 is TGTGCCACCAGCAGTTTCGTGCGGTCAGATACGCAGTATTTT. Protein product: CATSSFVRSDTQYF.

This sequence joins TRBV19 and TRBJ1-1; TRBD1 might be the D (5 bases). This CDR3 is built from 15 residues. Germline V gene lookup returns CDR1 LNHDA and CDR2 SQIVND (reference sequence). Trimming left V 4 bases short and J 1 base short, with 13 bases between. The CDR3 nucleotides read TGTGCCAGTAGTACTGAGGGGCAGGGGAACACTGAAGCTTTCTTT. Encoded protein: CASSTEGQGNTEAFF.

V and J are TRBV7-3 and TRBJ1-5, with D hard to call. Germline CDR1 and CDR2: SGHTA and FQGTGA. The V and J ends lost 9 bases and 1 base respectively, with 16 bases between them. The CDR3 length is 15 residues. The CDR3 DNA reads as TGTGCCAGGCCGCAATTTGAGTTAAGCAATCAGCCCCAGCATTTT. It specifies CARPQFELSNQPQHF.

V usage is TRBV18 and J usage is TRBJ2-7; 7 bases line up with TRBD1. With 3 bases clipped from V and 6 bases from J, the junction kept 2 bases outside the gene matches. The CDR3 has 12 residues. Germline loops: CDR1 KGHSH, CDR2 LQKENI. CDR3: CASSPGQSEQYF. CDR3 coding DNA: TGTGCCAGCTCACCGGGACAGTCCGAGCAGTACTTC.

The chain combines TRBV6-6 with TRBJ1-4, with TRBD1 as a possible D gene (5 bases). Germline V gene sequence: CDR1 MNHNY, CDR2 SVGAGI (reference sequence). This CDR3 is 15 amino acids long. Deletions cut 2 bases from V and 3 bases from J, with 10 bases between. The CDR3 spells CASSYIRGSNEKLFF. The CDR3 DNA reads as TGTGCCAGCAGTTACATTCGGGGGTCTAATGAAAAACTGTTTTTT.

The chain combines TRBV6-5 with TRBJ2-7; no clear D gene. Looked up from germline, CDR1 is MNHEY and CDR2 is SVGAGI. V lost 6 bases, J lost 0 bases, and 15 bases lay in between. The CDR3 totals 15 residues. CDR3 region: CASSRARQSSYEQYF. The CDR3 DNA sequence: TGTGCCAGCAGCCGTGCGCGCCAGAGCTCCTACGAGCAGTACTTC.

A remark on this clone: Other DNA sequences in this sample translate to the same CDR3. This chain connects TRBV7-9 to TRBJ2-7; D gene uncertain. Trimming stripped 1 base from V and 2 bases from J, with 3 bases between. The CDR3 sequence is 12 residues long. CDR1 and CDR2 (germline): SEHNR, FQNEAQ (reference sequence). In DNA, the CDR3 is TGTGCCAGCAGCTTAGGGGCCTACGAGCAGTACTTC. This encodes CASSLGAYEQYF.

This sequence joins TRBV19 and TRBJ2-1; D is possibly TRBD2 (6 bases). V was shortened by 0 bases and J by 4 bases, with 16 bases between the two germline ends. Looked up from germline, CDR1 is LNHDA and CDR2 is SQIVND (reference sequence). This CDR3 is built from 17 residues. The CDR3 nucleotides are TGTGCCAGTAGTATAGAGGGGACTCTTCTGGGGTACAATGAGCAGTTCTTC. Its translation: CASSIEGTLLGYNEQFF.

The count of this clone is one. J is TRBJ1-1 and V is TRBV19; 7 bases are shared with TRBD1. V was clipped by 5 bases and J by 10 bases; unmatched bases: 7. The CDR3 spans 12 residues. Germline CDR1 and CDR2: LNHDA and SQIVND (reference sequence). The CDR3 spells CASSRDSGSAFF. The CDR3 DNA follows: TGTGCCAGTAGTCGGGACAGCGGGTCAGCTTTCTTT.

The J gene is TRBJ1-1, the V gene TRBV27, with no clear D. The CDR3 runs 17 residues. Germline loops: CDR1 MNHEY, CDR2 SMNVEV (reference sequence). V lost 0 bases and J lost 0, with 14 bases in between. CDR3 coding DNA: TGTGCCAGCAGTTTATCCGGCGGCTCCATGATGAACACTGAAGCTTTCTTT. This encodes CASSLSGGSMMNTEAFF.

The V call is TRBV5-4, the J call TRBJ1-2; D perhaps matches TRBD1 (5 bases). Germline-derived CDR1 and CDR2 are SGHNT and YYREEE (reference sequence). The CDR3 spans 14 residues. V lost 4 bases and J lost 8, with 18 bases in between. CDR3 nucleotide sequence: TGTGCCAGCAGCGGGAGCCAGGGAGTGGGAGGCTACACCTTC. Protein sequence: CASSGSQGVGGYTF. The full variable domain, its missing parts supplied by reference TRBV5-4 and TRBJ1-2, is ETGVTQSPTHLIKTRGQQVTLRCSSQSGHNTVSWYQQALGQGPQFIFQYYREEENGRGNFPPRFSGLQFPNYSSELNVNALELDDSALYLCASSGSQGVGGYTFGSGTRLTVV.

This chain connects TRBV18 to TRBJ2-5, with D possibly matching TRBD1 (5 bases). The DNA end lines up better with TRBJ2-7; the J call may be wrong. The CDR3 loop spans 14 amino acids. Germline assignment: CDR1 KGHSH and CDR2 LQKENI. This CDR3 is CASSLRGDSYEQYF. Written as DNA, the CDR3 is TGTGCCAGCTCCCTTAGGGGTGACTCCTACGAGCAGTACTTC.

DNA of the CDR3: TGTGCCAGCAGCAGGTCGAACGGGGACATTCAGTACTTC. Translation gives CASSRSNGDIQYF. The rearrangement joins TRBV11-3 to TRBJ2-4, with D maybe TRBD2 (5 bases). Looked up from germline, CDR1 is SGHNT and CDR2 is YENEEA. Trimming cost V 5 bases and J 8 bases, with 13 bases left between them. This CDR3 region has 13 residues.

The CDR3 region has the DNA TGTGCCAGCGTGACCGGGACAGGGACCGGTGGCTACACCTTC. This codes for CASVTGTGTGGYTF. This chain uses TRBV28 with TRBJ1-2; TRBD1 matches 9 bases. Germline loops: CDR1 MDHEN, CDR2 SYDVKM. The CDR3 length is 14 residues. The V segment lost 8 bases and the J segment 7 bases; nucleotides outside the gene matches: 11.

The rearrangement joins TRBV7-9 to TRBJ1-4, with TRBD1 matching over 7 bases. Germline CDR1 reads SEHNR; CDR2 reads FQNEAQ (reference sequence). CDR3 size: 14 residues. Unmatched junction bases numbered 7, after V lost 5 bases and J lost 7 bases. The CDR3 region is CASSPGQDTEKLFF. As DNA, the CDR3 is TGTGCCAGCAGCCCCGGACAGGATACTGAAAAACTGTTTTTT.

This chain links TRBV27 with TRBJ1-1; 7 bases map to TRBD1. Germline lookup yields CDR1 MNHEY and CDR2 SMNVEV (reference sequence). This CDR3 contains 14 residues. V shed 1 base and J 4 bases; nucleotides not matched to a gene: 3. CDR3 residues: CASSLFRDSTEAFF. CDR3 coding DNA: TGTGCCAGCAGTTTATTCCGGGACAGCACTGAAGCTTTCTTT.